The TCR beta chain described here comes from a study of blood T cell repertoires in COVID-19. Germline V gene sequence: CDR1 SGHRS, CDR2 YFSETQ. The CDR3 length is 15 residues. Germline trimming cut 0 bases from V and 3 bases from J; bases unmatched to any gene: 2. This clone has only a few counts. Sequencing was performed with immunoSEQ multiplex PCR; in TCRdb, only in-frame clones are kept and a portion is missing. The sample gives 100,000 or so clones, 81% of which show up once; 37% is in the top ten. The receptor was isolated from a man older than 75 with acute or convalescent COVID-19. The chain joins TRBV5-1 to TRBJ2-2; 7 bases match TRBD1. Material for sequencing was peripheral blood. In DNA form, the CDR3 reads TGCGCCAGCAGCTTGGGACAGGGCGACACCGGGGAGCTGTTTTTT. Protein product: CASSLGQGDTGELFF. Combining the CDR3 with reference TRBV5-1 and TRBJ2-2 gives the whole variable domain KAGVTQTPRYLIKTRGQQVTLSCSPISGHRSVSWYQQTPGQGLQFLFEYFSETQRNKGNFPGRFSGRQFSNSRSEMNVSTLELGDSALYLCASSLGQGDTGELFFGEGSRLTVL.